Following are 2 T cell receptor beta chains from one sample sequenced in a study of tumor-infiltrating lymphocytes in primary liver carcinoma. For blood RNA, unsorted whole blood served as the source, and germline DNA was extracted too. Starting from around 500 ng of total RNA, TCR beta cDNA was produced with a primer in the constant region. Library construction for TCR beta comprised three nested multiplex PCR rounds performed with slightly modified ARM-PCR. The first two PCR rounds, approximately 10 cycles each, used TRBV1-TRBV30 forward primers and a C-beta reverse primer. In TCRdb, the multiplex PCR reads were re-called with MiXCR into one record per CDR3 protein. The sample contains 300,000 to 350,000 distinct CDR3 sequences, less than 70% of which appear only once. The sample comprised peripheral blood. The receptors stem from a man aged 35-49 years with primary liver carcinoma and hepatitis B virus infection.

Turning to this clonotype: This may stem from a read error, because a much larger clone lies one nucleotide away. V and J are TRBV6-5 and TRBJ2-5; D remains unclear. Germline loops: CDR1 MNHEY, CDR2 SVGAGI. There are 14 residues in the CDR3. V was shortened by 6 bases and J by 5 bases, with 16 bases between the two germline ends. The CDR3 DNA reads as TGTGCCAGCAGGCCCGGGCCTAGGGTGGAGACCCAGTACTTC. As protein: CASRPGPRVETQYF.

Details on this clonotype: The conserved closing phenylalanine or tryptophan is absent in this CDR3, likely reflecting a read error. The rearrangement uses TRBV29-1 and TRBJ2-7; unclear D gene. Germline CDR1 is SQVTM and CDR2 is ANQGSEA. CDR3 length: 12 amino acids. V gave up 5 bases and J gave up 2 bases, with 10 bases separating them. The CDR3 sequence is CSVSRRPYEQYL. The CDR3 DNA reads as TGCAGCGTTTCTCGCAGGCCCTACGAGCAGTACCTC.